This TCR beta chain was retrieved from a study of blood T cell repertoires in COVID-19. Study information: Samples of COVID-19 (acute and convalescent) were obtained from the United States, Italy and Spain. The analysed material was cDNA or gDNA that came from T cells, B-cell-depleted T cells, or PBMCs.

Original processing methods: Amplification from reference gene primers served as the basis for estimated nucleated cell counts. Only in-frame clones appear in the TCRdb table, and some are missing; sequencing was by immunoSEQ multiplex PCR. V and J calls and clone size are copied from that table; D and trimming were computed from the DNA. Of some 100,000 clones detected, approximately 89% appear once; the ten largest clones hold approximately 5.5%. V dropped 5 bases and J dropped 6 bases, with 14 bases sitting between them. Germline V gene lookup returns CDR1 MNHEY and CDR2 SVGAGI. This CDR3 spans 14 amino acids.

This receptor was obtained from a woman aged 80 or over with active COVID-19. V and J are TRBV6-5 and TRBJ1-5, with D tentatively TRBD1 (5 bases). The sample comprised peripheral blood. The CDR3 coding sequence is TGTGCCAGCAGTACGGGGGGGAATAGTCAGCCCCAGCATTTT. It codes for CASSTGGNSQPQHF.